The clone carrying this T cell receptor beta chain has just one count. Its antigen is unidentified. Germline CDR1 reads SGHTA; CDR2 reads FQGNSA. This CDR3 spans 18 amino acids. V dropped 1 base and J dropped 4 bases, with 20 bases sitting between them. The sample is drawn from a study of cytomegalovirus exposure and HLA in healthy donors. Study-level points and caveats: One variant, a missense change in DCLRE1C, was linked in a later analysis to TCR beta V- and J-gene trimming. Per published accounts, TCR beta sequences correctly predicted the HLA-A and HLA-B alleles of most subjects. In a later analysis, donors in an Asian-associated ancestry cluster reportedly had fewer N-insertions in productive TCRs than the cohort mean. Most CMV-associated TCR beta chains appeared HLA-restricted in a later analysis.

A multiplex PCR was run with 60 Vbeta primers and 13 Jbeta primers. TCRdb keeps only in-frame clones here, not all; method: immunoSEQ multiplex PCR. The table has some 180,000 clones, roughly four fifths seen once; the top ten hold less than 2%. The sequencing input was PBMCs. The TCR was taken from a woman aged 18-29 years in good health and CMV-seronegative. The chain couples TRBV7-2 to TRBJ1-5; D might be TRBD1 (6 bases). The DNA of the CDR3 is TGTGCCAGCAGCTTAGGGGCCTTGGACAGAAGTCGGAATCAGCCCCAGCATTTT. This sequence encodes CASSLGALDRSRNQPQHF.